These 31 T cell receptor beta chains were all obtained from the same sample, sequenced in a study of blood T cell repertoires in COVID-19. The repertoire was sequenced with immunoSEQ multiplex PCR; TCRdb's copy has only in-frame clones and lacks some. The table lists 250,000 to 300,000 clones, roughly 84% of them singletons. Source material: peripheral blood. These receptors originate from a man aged 60-69 years with acute or convalescent COVID-19.

The chain uses TRBV19 and TRBJ1-6; D is undetermined. From germline, CDR1 is LNHDA and CDR2 SQIVND (reference sequence). V lost 11 bases, J lost 4 bases, and 18 bases lay in between. This CDR3 has 15 amino acids. Here the CDR3 DNA reads TGTGCCTCCTCCGCGTCCCGGGAATATAATTCACCCCTCCACTTT. Amino acid sequence: CASSASREYNSPLHF.

CDR3 sequence: CASSPGLAGNYNEQFF. The CDR3 DNA sequence: TGTGCCAGCAGTCCTGGACTAGCGGGAAATTACAATGAGCAGTTCTTC. The chain combines TRBV28 with TRBJ2-1; the match to TRBD2 covers 12 bases. Germline V lookup: CDR1 MDHEN, CDR2 SYDVKM. CDR3 length equals 16 residues. The V and J ends lost 5 bases and 4 bases, in that order; junction bases with no gene match: 6. The variable domain in full, completed from reference TRBV28 and TRBJ2-1, reads DVKVTQSSRYLVKRTGEKVFLECVQDMDHENMFWYRQDPGLGLRLIYFSYDVKMKEKGDIPEGYSVSREKKERFSLILESASTNQTSMYLCASSPGLAGNYNEQFFGPGTRLTVL.

This clone was picked up one time. The V gene is TRBV7-2, the J gene TRBJ2-7; 11 nucleotides align to TRBD2. CDR1 is SGHTA and CDR2 is FQGNSA in the germline V gene. This CDR3 contains 17 residues. Trimming removed 5 bases from V and 0 bases from J; junction bases left unmatched: 9. As DNA, the CDR3 is TGTGCCAGCAGCCACGGGACTAGCGGAGCGAGCTCCTACGAGCAGTACTTC. As protein: CASSHGTSGASSYEQYF.

The V call is TRBV24-1, the J call TRBJ1-2; maybe TRBD1 (5 bases). Trimming took 8 bases from V and 2 from J, leaving 23 bases between them. The CDR3 consists of 17 residues. CDR1 is KGHDR, CDR2 SFDVKD, per germline. DNA for the CDR3: TGTGCCACCAAACTCCCAGGGTACTCCCCCTCAAACTATGGCTACACCTTC. This codes for CATKLPGYSPSNYGYTF.

The chain carries TRBV5-4 and TRBJ2-7; 7 bases match TRBD1. This CDR3 spans 14 amino acids. V gave up 4 bases and J gave up 3 bases; unmatched junction bases: 7. Germline V CDR1 and CDR2: SGHNT, YYREEE (reference sequence). CDR3 protein: CASSRTGAGYEQYF. For the CDR3, the DNA is TGTGCCAGCAGCCGCACAGGGGCGGGCTACGAGCAGTACTTC.

This clone was counted only a few times. This chain uses TRBV15 with TRBJ2-7; 10 bases align to TRBD2. Trimming cost V 4 bases and J 2 bases; bases outside gene matches: 8. The germline V gene has CDR1 LNHNV and CDR2 YYDKDF (reference sequence). This CDR3 has 16 amino acids. CDR3: CATSKQTAGGAYEQYF. CDR3 sequence (DNA): TGTGCCACCAGCAAACAGACAGCGGGAGGGGCCTACGAGCAGTACTTC. The whole variable domain, filled in from reference TRBV15 and TRBJ2-7, reads DAMVIQNPRYQVTQFGKPVTLSCSQTLNHNVMYWYQQKSSQAPKLLFHYYDKDFNNEADTPDNFQSRRPNTSFCFLDIRSPGLGDTAMYLCATSKQTAGGAYEQYFGPGTRLTVT.

The V and J genes are TRBV9 and TRBJ2-2; no firm D call. Germline lookup yields CDR1 SGDLS and CDR2 YYNGEE. V was trimmed by 4 bases and J by 6 bases, leaving 13 bases between them. This CDR3 region has 14 residues. The CDR3 here is CASSPPVGPGELFF. Written as DNA, the CDR3 is TGTGCCAGCAGCCCCCCCGTGGGCCCCGGGGAGCTGTTTTTT.

Only one count was recorded for this clone. The chain is built from TRBV18 and TRBJ2-5; 8 nucleotides agree with TRBD1. After removal of 4 bases from V and 1 base from J, the junction contained 2 bases not matched to a gene. The germline V gene encodes CDR1 KGHSH and CDR2 LQKENI. The CDR3 has 14 residues. CDR3 amino acids: CASSLDRVQETQYF. The CDR3 bases are TGTGCCAGCTCACTGGACAGGGTCCAAGAGACCCAGTACTTC.

Only a few counts were recorded for this clone. V is TRBV7-9 and J is TRBJ1-2; 7 bases are shared with TRBD1. Germline V lookup: CDR1 SEHNR, CDR2 FQNEAQ (reference sequence). V shed 3 bases and J 3 bases; nucleotides not matched to a gene: 4. This CDR3 is built from 14 residues. CDR3 in DNA: TGTGCCAGCAGCTTGAGGGGGCGCGACTATGGCTACACCTTC. Its translation is CASSLRGRDYGYTF.

The chain couples TRBV30 to TRBJ1-5; 10 nucleotides match TRBD1. Germline V lookup: CDR1 GTSNPN, CDR2 SVGIG (reference sequence). This CDR3 region has 17 residues. The J segment lost 0 bases and the V segment lost 6 bases, leaving 11 bases of the junction unmatched. The CDR3 sequence is CACTKGTGDYSNQPQHF. CDR3 in DNA: TGTGCCTGTACCAAAGGGACAGGGGATTATAGCAATCAGCCCCAGCATTTT.

This clone was picked up a small number of times. The rearrangement uses TRBV29-1 and TRBJ2-3; a possible D gene is TRBD1 (6 bases). Germline CDR1 reads SQVTM; CDR2 reads ANQGSEA. The length of the CDR3 is 15 residues. V was clipped by 2 bases and J by 0 bases, with 12 bases between them. In DNA form, the CDR3 reads TGCAGCGTTGAACGCCTGGACAGTAGCACAGATACGCAGTATTTT. It encodes CSVERLDSSTDTQYF.

V and J are TRBV6-6 and TRBJ1-5; D is unclear. V was clipped by 5 bases and J by 10 bases, with 12 bases between them. The CDR3 loop spans 12 amino acids. Per the germline V gene, CDR1 is MNHNY and CDR2 is SVGAGI (reference sequence). CDR3 loop: CASSQPGIPQHF. The CDR3 bases are TGTGCCAGCAGTCAACCGGGAATCCCCCAGCATTTT.

The CDR3 reads CASSQERGLSYEQYF. CDR3 sequence (DNA): TGTGCCAGCAGCCAAGAAAGGGGTCTAAGCTACGAGCAGTACTTC. The V gene is TRBV3-1 (or the pseudogene TRBV3-2), the J gene TRBJ2-7; maybe TRBD1 (5 bases). This CDR3 region has 15 residues. Per germline, CDR1 LGHDT and CDR2 YNNKEL (reference sequence). V was trimmed by 0 bases and J by 3 bases, leaving 12 bases between them.

The V call is TRBV30, the J call TRBJ1-1, with 7 positions matching TRBD1. Germline lookup yields CDR1 GTSNPN and CDR2 SVGIG (reference sequence). V gave up 4 bases and J gave up 1 base; unmatched junction bases: 3. There are 13 residues in the CDR3. The DNA for the CDR3 is TGTGCCTGGACCTGGACAGGGAACACTGAAGCTTTCTTT. Protein: CAWTWTGNTEAFF.

CDR3 protein: CASRTSGGSGEQYF. The CDR3 coding sequence is TGTGCCAGTCGGACTAGCGGGGGGTCGGGAGAGCAGTACTTC. J is TRBJ2-7 and V is TRBV19; 14 positions match TRBD2. This CDR3 spans 14 amino acids. Germline V gives CDR1 LNHDA, CDR2 SQIVND (reference sequence). Trimming cost V 8 bases and J 7 bases; bases outside gene matches: 7.

CDR3 nucleotide sequence: TGTGCCACCAGCAGAGAACTAGCGGGGGGGACCACAGATACGCAGTATTTT. The encoded protein is CATSRELAGGTTDTQYF. The chain couples TRBV15 to TRBJ2-3; 13 bases are a match to TRBD2. Germline CDR1 LNHNV, CDR2 YYDKDF (reference sequence). V lost 0 bases to trimming and J lost 2 bases; unmatched junction nucleotides: 2. CDR3 length: 17 amino acids.

The chain employs TRBV19 and TRBJ2-7; D gene ambiguous. The V end lost 1 base, the J end lost 5 bases, and 9 bases lay between the germline ends. Germline CDR1 LNHDA, CDR2 SQIVND (reference sequence). This CDR3 has 13 amino acids. CDR3 nucleotide sequence: TGTGCCAGTAGTATAGGTATGGGCAACGAGCAGTACTTC. It encodes CASSIGMGNEQYF. The full variable domain, completed using reference TRBV19 and TRBJ2-7, is DGGITQSPKYLFRKEGQNVTLSCEQNLNHDAMYWYRQDPGQGLRLIYYSQIVNDFQKGDIAEGYSVSREKKESFPLTVTSAQKNPTAFYLCASSIGMGNEQYFGPGTRLTVT.

The gene calls are TRBV12-5 and TRBJ1-5; D unresolved. Looked up from germline, CDR1 is LGHNT and CDR2 is FRNRAP. The CDR3 length is 13 residues. V was pared by 7 bases and J by 0 bases, with 7 bases between. CDR3 DNA: TGTGCTAGTGCCCCAGATAGCAATCAGCCCCAGCATTTT. Translated: CASAPDSNQPQHF.

The J gene is TRBJ2-1, the V gene TRBV18; D possibly corresponds to TRBD1 (6 bases). The germline V gene has CDR1 KGHSH and CDR2 LQKENI. The CDR3 is 16 residues long. Trimming left V 0 bases short and J 4 bases short, with 13 bases between. Here the CDR3 reads CASSPPVRGTYNEQFF. The CDR3 DNA reads as TGTGCCAGCTCACCACCGGTGAGGGGGACATACAATGAGCAGTTCTTC.

The rearrangement uses TRBV4-1 and TRBJ2-7; 10 bases agree with TRBD1. J was trimmed by 5 bases and V by 3 bases; bases with no gene match: 4. From germline, CDR1 is MGHRA and CDR2 YSYEKL. The CDR3 is 14 amino acids. Here the CDR3 reads CASSQTTGGHEQYF. The CDR3 coding sequence is TGCGCCAGCAGCCAGACGACAGGGGGCCACGAGCAGTACTTC.

This clone was seen a single time. The chain employs TRBV27 and TRBJ2-4; 9 positions match TRBD2. The V gene's germline CDR1 is MNHEY and CDR2 SMNVEV (reference sequence). V lost 6 bases and J lost 0; bases outside the gene matches: 9. CDR3 length equals 17 residues. CDR3 DNA sequence: TGTGCCAGCAGCCCACGGACTAGCGCCCTAGCCAAAAACATTCAGTACTTC. This gives the protein CASSPRTSALAKNIQYF.

The rearrangement joins TRBV7-9 to TRBJ1-3, with a weak D call TRBD1 (5 bases). The CDR3 loop spans 16 amino acids. The germline CDR1 and CDR2 sequences are SEHNR and FQNEAQ (reference sequence). V lost 8 bases, J lost 0 bases, and 17 bases lay in between. CDR3 sequence (DNA): TGTGCCAGCCAACGGTTATCGGGGGACTCTGGAAACACCATATATTTT. It is translated as CASQRLSGDSGNTIYF.

The rearrangement joins TRBV5-1 to TRBJ2-3, with unresolved D. V was trimmed by 0 bases and J by 1 base, leaving 12 bases between them. Looked up from germline, CDR1 is SGHRS and CDR2 is YFSETQ. This CDR3 has 16 residues. The CDR3 protein is CASSLEFSGGTDTQYF. In DNA form, the CDR3 reads TGCGCCAGCAGCTTGGAGTTTTCCGGTGGCACAGATACGCAGTATTTT.

The J gene is TRBJ2-2, the V gene TRBV7-8, with 14 bases matching TRBD2. Germline values: CDR1 SGHVS, CDR2 FQNEAQ. V lost 5 bases and J lost 6; bases outside the gene matches: 5. The CDR3 runs 16 residues. This chain's CDR3 is CASSPGLAGVSGELFF. Written as DNA, the CDR3 is TGTGCCAGCAGCCCGGGACTAGCGGGGGTTTCCGGGGAGCTGTTTTTT.

The chain links TRBV5-1 to TRBJ2-1; possible D gene TRBD1, 5 bases. Per germline, CDR1 SGHRS and CDR2 YFSETQ. The CDR3 sequence is 15 residues long. V lost 5 bases to trimming and J lost 2 bases, with 14 bases between them. The DNA of the CDR3 is TGCGCCAGCAGGAAAACAGGTCTCACCTACAATGAGCAGTTCTTC. It encodes CASRKTGLTYNEQFF.

The chain links TRBV3-1 (or the pseudogene TRBV3-2) to TRBJ2-7; 11 positions agree with TRBD1. The CDR3 consists of 15 residues. The junction had 6 bases not matched to a gene; V was cut back by 4 bases and J by 4 bases. Germline CDR1 LGHDT, CDR2 YNNKEL (reference sequence). Here the CDR3 reads CASSPSGTGGYEQYF. CDR3 coding DNA: TGTGCCAGCAGCCCCTCCGGGACAGGGGGGTACGAGCAGTACTTC.

V usage is TRBV6-5 and J usage is TRBJ1-3, with no clear D. With 4 bases removed from V and 4 bases from J, the gap between germline ends came to 11 bases. This CDR3 is built from 14 residues. CDR1 and CDR2 (germline): MNHEY, SVGAGI. DNA for the CDR3: TGTGCCAGCAGTTCCAGGATTACGGGAAACACCATATATTTT. Translating gives CASSSRITGNTIYF.

The chain uses TRBV11-2 and TRBJ2-3; D might be TRBD1 (6 bases). This CDR3 spans 17 amino acids. Trimming took off 0 bases at V and 3 bases at J, with 16 bases between the two ends. Germline V gives CDR1 SGHAT, CDR2 FQNNGV. CDR3 residues: CASSLDRPGVMTDTQYF. CDR3 nucleotide sequence: TGTGCCAGCAGCTTAGACAGGCCAGGGGTAATGACAGATACGCAGTATTTT.

This rearrangement joins TRBV6-5 to TRBJ2-1; TRBD2 matches 11 bases. The trim removed 5 bases at V and 9 bases at J, leaving 6 bases unmatched. The CDR3 extends over 14 amino acids. Per germline, CDR1 MNHEY and CDR2 SVGAGI. The CDR3 protein is CASSLAGGLIEQFF. In DNA form, the CDR3 reads TGTGCCAGCAGTCTAGCGGGGGGCTTAATTGAGCAGTTCTTC.

V is TRBV10-1 and J is TRBJ2-1; D unclear. This CDR3 comprises 14 residues. Between the trimmed V and J ends, which lost 0 bases and 4 bases, there was a span of 7 bases. The germline CDR1 and CDR2 sequences are WNHNN and SYGVQD (reference sequence). The CDR3 is CASSESAGYNEQFF. The CDR3 region has the DNA TGCGCCAGCAGTGAGTCGGCCGGGTACAATGAGCAGTTCTTC.

This sequence joins TRBV19 and TRBJ2-4; the match to TRBD1 covers 7 bases. This CDR3 contains 14 residues. Germline V gene lookup returns CDR1 LNHDA and CDR2 SQIVND (reference sequence). V lost 5 bases, J lost 8 bases, and 9 bases stayed unmatched. In nucleotides, the CDR3 is TGTGCCAGTAGTGTGGACAGGCCCCCGGACATTCAGTACTTC. Translated: CASSVDRPPDIQYF.